This T cell receptor (beta chain) emerged from a study of blood T cell repertoires in COVID-19. Study as a whole: Specimens from acute and convalescent COVID-19 originated in the United States, Italy and Spain. The cDNA or gDNA used as material had been derived from T cells, B-cell-depleted T cells, or PBMCs.

In the study's own analysis: Amplification with reference gene primers provided the estimates of nucleated cell counts. The repertoire was sequenced with immunoSEQ multiplex PCR; TCRdb's copy has only in-frame clones and lacks some. D and trimming were read from the DNA, whereas the V and J calls and clone size are those reported in that table. The sample has about 240,000 clones; roughly 87% are singletons. This clone has just a few counts. Other nucleotide sequences from this sample produce the same CDR3. Trimming shortened V by 4 bases and J by 1 base, and 8 bases separated the two germline ends. This CDR3 comprises 14 residues. Germline values: CDR1 SGHDT, CDR2 YYEEEE.

The source is a man aged 60 to 75 who had recovered from COVID-19. The chain carries TRBV5-6 and TRBJ2-2; weak D call: TRBD1 (5 bases). Material: peripheral blood. CDR3 sequence: CASSRGQNTGELFF. CDR3 bases: TGTGCCAGCAGCCGAGGACAGAACACCGGGGAGCTGTTTTTT.